This T cell receptor (beta chain) was identified during a study of CD8 T cells in Susac syndrome. RNA in amounts of about 0.5 to 1 ug was reverse transcribed with random hexamers. An immunoSEQ multiplex PCR generated amplified TCR beta CDR3 products spanning 54 Vbeta and 13 Jbeta. TCRdb passed the immunoSEQ multiplex PCR reads through MiXCR, listing each CDR3 protein once. The data show some 200,000 distinct CDR3 sequences, over 90% seen once. Sequencing targeted TCR beta in blood CD8+ and CD4+ T cells. Specimen: CD8+ T cells from PBMCs. The sequence was obtained from a human donor with Susac syndrome.

The CDR3 is CASSPTQGFAYEQYF. DNA of the CDR3: TGTGCCAGCAGCCCAACGCAGGGGTTCGCCTACGAGCAGTACTTC. The chain joins TRBV9 to TRBJ2-7, with D perhaps matching TRBD1 (6 bases). V was shortened by 4 bases and J by 2 bases, with 16 bases between the two germline ends. Germline values: CDR1 SGDLS, CDR2 YYNGEE. The CDR3 totals 15 residues.